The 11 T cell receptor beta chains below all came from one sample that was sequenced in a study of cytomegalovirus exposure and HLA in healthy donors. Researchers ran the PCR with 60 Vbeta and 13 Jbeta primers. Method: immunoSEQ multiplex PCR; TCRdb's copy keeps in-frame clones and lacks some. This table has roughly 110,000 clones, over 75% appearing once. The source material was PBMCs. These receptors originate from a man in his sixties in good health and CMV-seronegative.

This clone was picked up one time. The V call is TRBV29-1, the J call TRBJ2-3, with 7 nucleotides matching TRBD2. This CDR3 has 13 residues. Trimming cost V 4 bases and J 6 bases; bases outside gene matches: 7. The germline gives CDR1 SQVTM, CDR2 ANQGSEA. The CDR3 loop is CSVGDLGGDTQYF. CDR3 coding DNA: TGCAGCGTTGGGGATTTGGGGGGGGATACGCAGTATTTT.

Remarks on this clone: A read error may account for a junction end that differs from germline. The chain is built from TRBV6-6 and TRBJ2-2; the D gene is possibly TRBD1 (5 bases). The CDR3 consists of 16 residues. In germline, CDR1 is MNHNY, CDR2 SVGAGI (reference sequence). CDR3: CASSLQYRSDTRELFF. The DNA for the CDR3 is TGTGCCAGCAGCCTGCAGTACAGGTCGGACACCAGGGAGCTGTTTTTT.

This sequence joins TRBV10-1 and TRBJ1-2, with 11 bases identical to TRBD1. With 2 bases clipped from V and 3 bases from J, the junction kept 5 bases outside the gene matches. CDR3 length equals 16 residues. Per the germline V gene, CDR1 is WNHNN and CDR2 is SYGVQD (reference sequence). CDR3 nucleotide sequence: TGCGCCAGCAGTGAGGCCCGGACAGGGGGCTACTATGGCTACACCTTC. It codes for CASSEARTGGYYGYTF.

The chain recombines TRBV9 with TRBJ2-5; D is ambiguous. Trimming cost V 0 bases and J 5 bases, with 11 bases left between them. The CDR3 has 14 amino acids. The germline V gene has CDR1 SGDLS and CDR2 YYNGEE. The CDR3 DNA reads TGTGCCAGCAGCGTAGCTCTCACTTCGGAGACCCAGTACTTC. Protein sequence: CASSVALTSETQYF.

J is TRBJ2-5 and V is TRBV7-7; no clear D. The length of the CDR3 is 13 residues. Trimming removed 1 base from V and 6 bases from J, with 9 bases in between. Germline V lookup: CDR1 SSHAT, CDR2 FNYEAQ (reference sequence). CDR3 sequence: CASSLDGWQTQYF. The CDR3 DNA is TGTGCCAGCAGCTTAGATGGTTGGCAGACCCAGTACTTC.

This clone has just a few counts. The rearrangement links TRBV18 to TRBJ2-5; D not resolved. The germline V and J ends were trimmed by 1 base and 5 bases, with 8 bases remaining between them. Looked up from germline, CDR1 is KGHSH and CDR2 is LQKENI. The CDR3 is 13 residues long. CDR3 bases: TGTGCCAGCTCACCACGAACGAGGGAGACCCAGTACTTC. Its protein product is CASSPRTRETQYF.

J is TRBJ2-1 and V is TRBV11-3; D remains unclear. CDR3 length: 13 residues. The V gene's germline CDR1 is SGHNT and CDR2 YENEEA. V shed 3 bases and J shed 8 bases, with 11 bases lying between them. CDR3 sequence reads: CASSFYGRDEQFF. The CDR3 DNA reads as TGTGCCAGCAGCTTTTATGGTCGGGATGAGCAGTTCTTC.

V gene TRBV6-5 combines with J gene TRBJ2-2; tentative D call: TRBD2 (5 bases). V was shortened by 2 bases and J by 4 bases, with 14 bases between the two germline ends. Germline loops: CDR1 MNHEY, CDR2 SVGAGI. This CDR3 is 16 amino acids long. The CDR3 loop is CASSYRRGGSTGELFF. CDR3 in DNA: TGTGCCAGCAGTTACCGCAGAGGCGGGTCCACCGGGGAGCTGTTTTTT.

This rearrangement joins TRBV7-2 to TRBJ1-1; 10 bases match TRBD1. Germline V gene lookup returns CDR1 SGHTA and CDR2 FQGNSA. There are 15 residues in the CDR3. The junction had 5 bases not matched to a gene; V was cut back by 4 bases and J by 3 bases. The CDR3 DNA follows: TGTGCCAGCAGCTCGCAGGGACAGGGGTACACTGAAGCTTTCTTT. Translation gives CASSSQGQGYTEAFF.

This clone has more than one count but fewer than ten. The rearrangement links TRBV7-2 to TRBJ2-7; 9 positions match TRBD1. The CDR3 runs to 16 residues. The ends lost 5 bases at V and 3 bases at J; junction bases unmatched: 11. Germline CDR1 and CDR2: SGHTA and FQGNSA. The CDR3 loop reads CASSEAGTGFYYEQYF. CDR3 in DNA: TGTGCCAGCAGCGAAGCCGGGACAGGGTTCTACTACGAGCAGTACTTC. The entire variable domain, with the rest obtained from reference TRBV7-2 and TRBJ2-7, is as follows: GAGVSQSPSNKVTEKGKDVELRCDPISGHTALYWYRQSLGQGLEFLIYFQGNSAPDKSGLPSDRFSAERTGGSVSTLTIQRTQQEDSAVYLCASSEAGTGFYYEQYFGPGTRLTVT.

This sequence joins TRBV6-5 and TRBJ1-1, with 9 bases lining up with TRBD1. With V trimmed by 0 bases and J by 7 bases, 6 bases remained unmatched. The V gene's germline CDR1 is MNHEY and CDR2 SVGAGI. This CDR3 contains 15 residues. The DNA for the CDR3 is TGTGCCAGCAGTTACTCGATGGGGACAGGGAATGAAGCTTTCTTT. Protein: CASSYSMGTGNEAFF.